The clone carrying this T cell receptor delta chain was seen a handful of times. Antigen specificity is unknown. This DNA translates differently at residue 17 from the TCRdb protein, which is that of a much larger clone; a read error is likely, and the protein shown is the DNA's own translation. Trimming took 1 base from V and 0 from J, leaving 33 bases between them. CDR3 length equals 23 residues. Germline CDR1 is TSWWSYY and CDR2 is QGS. Gammadelta T cells were flow-sorted from PBMC into Vgamma9/Vdelta2+ and Vdelta2-negative populations for bulk analysis. Each sorted gammadelta sample had TRG and TRD chains sequenced. TCRdb reprocessed the multiplex PCR reads through CATT. The repertoire holds about 57,000 delta-chain clones, with around 1.7% as singletons. These data originate in a study of γδ T cells in repeated Plasmodium falciparum infection. Looking at the study overall: The natural-infection arm compared Malian children under seasonal malaria with matched Australian children. Findings of the study overall: Repeated controlled infections reportedly drove waves of new clonotype selection in Vdelta2-negative, mostly Vdelta1+, gammadelta repertoires.

Material for sequencing was gamma-delta T cells from blood. The sequence came from a pool of human donors (malaria-infected and uninfected, not separated). The chain couples TRDV1 to TRDJ1, with D possibly matching TRDD2 (5 bases). The CDR3 spells CALGERYLRKVGDRFTHTDKLIF. CDR3 nucleotide sequence: TGTGCTCTTGGGGAACGTTACCTACGAAAGGTGGGTGACCGTTTTACGCACACCGATAAACTCATCTTT.